The rows below give T cell receptor beta chains drawn from one sample of a study of T cells in Graves' hyperthyroidism and ophthalmopathy. TCRdb re-analysed the multiplex PCR reads in MiXCR, keeping a single row per CDR3 protein. The table records approximately 410,000 distinct CDR3 sequences, roughly 15% of them present only once. The material sequenced was blood. The receptors originated from a man between 18 and 29 years old with Graves' ophthalmopathy. The CDR3 runs from the conserved cysteine through the conserved F or W. A D gene is named only where the DNA matches it firmly. For some rows the clone size is stated as once, few or many, or as a class when expanded; others skip it.

D	size	V	length	J	CDR3	DNA
TRBD1	many	TRBV27	14	TRBJ2-2	CASRGQANTGELFF	TGTGCCAGCAGGGGACAGGCGAACACCGGGGAGCTGTTTTTT
-	many	TRBV29-1	14	TRBJ1-1	CSVRTANMNTEAFF	TGCAGCGTAAGGACAGCCAACATGAACACTGAAGCTTTCTTT
-	many	TRBV7-2	15	TRBJ2-5	CASSFQGGQLETQYF	TGTGCCAGCAGCTTTCAGGGGGGGCAGTTGGAGACCCAGTACTTC
TRBD1	many	TRBV19	17	TRBJ1-2	CASSTDALGQATYGYTF	TGTGCCAGTAGTACCGACGCCCTGGGACAGGCGACCTATGGCTACACCTTC
TRBD1	many	TRBV7-2	15	TRBJ2-5	CASSLWTGQSGTQYF	TGTGCCAGCAGCTTATGGACAGGCCAAAGTGGGACCCAGTACTTC
-	-	TRBV6-1	11	TRBJ1-2	CARGDTYGYTF	TGTGCCAGAGGGGATACCTATGGCTACACCTTC
TRBD1	many	TRBV24-1	15	TRBJ2-1	CATSDPTTGVNEQFF	TGTGCCACCAGTGACCCTACGACAGGGGTGAATGAGCAGTTCTTC
-	many	TRBV29-1	9	TRBJ2-3	CAEGDTQYF	TGCGCCGAGGGGGATACGCAGTATTTT
-	-	TRBV24-1	13	TRBJ2-5	CATSPGDGETQYF	TGTGCCACCAGCCCGGGAGACGGGGAGACCCAGTACTTC
-	many	TRBV5-8	13	TRBJ2-1	CASSLSPFREQFF	TGTGCCAGCAGCCTCTCCCCCTTCCGTGAGCAGTTCTTC
TRBD2	many	TRBV5-1	14	TRBJ2-5	CASSRGTSTETQYF	TGCGCCAGCAGCCGAGGGACTAGCACAGAGACCCAGTACTTC
TRBD2	many	TRBV24-1	16	TRBJ2-1	CATSDLRTSGTNEQFF	TGTGCCACCAGTGATTTACGGACTAGCGGGACGAATGAGCAGTTCTTC
-	few	TRBV9	15	TRBJ1-5	CASSVEGNGNQPQHF	TGTGCCAGCAGCGTAGAGGGGAATGGCAATCAGCCCCAGCATTTT
TRBD2	many	TRBV3-1	13	TRBJ2-7	CASSQRGGGEQYF	TGTGCCAGCAGCCAGCGGGGGGGAGGCGAGCAGTACTTC
-	few	TRBV20-1	15	TRBJ1-3	CSARGAGASGNTIYF	TGCAGTGCTAGGGGGGCAGGTGCCTCTGGAAACACCATATATTTT
-	-	TRBV9	13	TRBJ2-3	CASSAASTDTQYF	TGTGCCAGCAGCGCGGCTAGCACAGATACGCAGTATTTT
-	many	TRBV15	14	TRBJ1-4	CATSRDYSNEKLFF	TGTGCCACCAGCAGAGATTACAGTAATGAAAAACTGTTTTTT
TRBD1	-	TRBV10-3	16	TRBJ2-2	CAISGEQGVNTGEPFF	TGTGCCATCAGCGGGGAACAGGGGGTGAACACCGGGGAGCCGTTTTTT